The present T cell receptor (beta chain) was sequenced within a study of patients and donors after allogeneic stem cell transplantation. TCRdb processed the RT-PCR reads anew with MiXCR; each CDR3 protein has one entry. The data hold about 960,000 distinct CDR3 sequences, with around 17% observed a single time. Looked up from germline, CDR1 is MNHEY and CDR2 is SMNVEV (reference sequence). V lost 3 bases, J lost 4 bases, and 15 bases lay in between. The CDR3 runs 15 residues. Only a few counts were recorded for this clonotype. The sequencing input was blood, either unsorted or a sorted T cell fraction (not recorded which). The source is a human donor who was either an allogeneic HSCT recipient or a stem cell or donor lymphocyte infusion donor (not recorded which). It is not recorded whose cells these are; they may come from a transplant donor. The chain combines TRBV27 with TRBJ1-1; D gene unclear. CDR3 region: CASSFAPEAGTEAFF. The CDR3 coding sequence is TGTGCCAGCAGTTTCGCACCGGAGGCGGGCACTGAAGCTTTCTTT.